This TCR beta chain was identified during a study of blood T cell repertoires in COVID-19. On the study more broadly: Samples of COVID-19 (acute and convalescent) were obtained from the United States, Italy and Spain. The analysed material was cDNA or gDNA that came from T cells, B-cell-depleted T cells, or PBMCs.

As processed by the authors: Amplification of reference gene primers provided the estimated nucleated cell counts. Libraries were prepared by immunoSEQ multiplex PCR; TCRdb keeps only in-frame clonotypes and omits some of them. V and J calls and clone size follow that table, whereas D and trimming were derived from the DNA. The sample contains 250,000 to 350,000 clones, about 88% of which appear only once. This clone was observed at least ten times. V shed 4 bases and J 7 bases; nucleotides not matched to a gene: 7. The CDR3 has 14 amino acids. The germline V gene encodes CDR1 SQVTM and CDR2 ANQGSEA. Recruited during active infection, patients (from Seattle) were subsequently followed longitudinally.

What was sequenced was peripheral blood. This chain connects TRBV29-1 to TRBJ2-2; 9 nucleotides line up with TRBD1. The source is a human donor with COVID-19, enrolled during active disease. The donor label of this sample is uncertain. The CDR3 spells CSVGGQGMGGELFF. Written as DNA, the CDR3 is TGCAGCGTTGGCGGACAGGGGATGGGCGGGGAGCTGTTTTTT.